This TCR beta chain appears in the sequencing data of a study of technical replicates of blood from a few donors. The junction had 7 bases not matched to a gene; V was cut back by 3 bases and J by 3 bases. The CDR3 spans 16 residues. From germline, CDR1 is LNHDA and CDR2 SQIVND (reference sequence). TCRdb's copy holds only in-frame clones and misses some; the assay was immunoSEQ multiplex PCR. The sample records around 54,000 clones, 95% to 97% being singletons. This chain uses TRBV19 with TRBJ2-7; 11 nucleotides agree with TRBD2. The source material was T cells isolated from PBMCs. The TCR originated in a human donor in good health. The CDR3 nucleotides read TGTGCCAGTAGTATTTCGCTAGCGGGAGGATTCTACGAGCAGTACTTC. This gives the protein CASSISLAGGFYEQYF.